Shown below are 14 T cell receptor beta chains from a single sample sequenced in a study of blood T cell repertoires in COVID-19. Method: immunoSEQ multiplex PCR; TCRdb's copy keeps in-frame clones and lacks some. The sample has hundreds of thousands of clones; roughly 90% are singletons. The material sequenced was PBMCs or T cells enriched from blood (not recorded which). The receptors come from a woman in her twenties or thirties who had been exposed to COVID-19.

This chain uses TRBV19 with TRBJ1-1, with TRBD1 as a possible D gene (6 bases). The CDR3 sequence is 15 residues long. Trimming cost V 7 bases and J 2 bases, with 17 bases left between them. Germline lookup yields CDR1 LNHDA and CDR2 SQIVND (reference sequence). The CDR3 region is CASIRAWGLNTEAFF. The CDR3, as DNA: TGTGCCAGTATCCGTGCTTGGGGGCTCAACACTGAAGCTTTCTTT. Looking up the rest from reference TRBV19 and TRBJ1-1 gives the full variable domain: DGGITQSPKYLFRKEGQNVTLSCEQNLNHDAMYWYRQDPGQGLRLIYYSQIVNDFQKGDIAEGYSVSREKKESFPLTVTSAQKNPTAFYLCASIRAWGLNTEAFFGQGTRLTVV.

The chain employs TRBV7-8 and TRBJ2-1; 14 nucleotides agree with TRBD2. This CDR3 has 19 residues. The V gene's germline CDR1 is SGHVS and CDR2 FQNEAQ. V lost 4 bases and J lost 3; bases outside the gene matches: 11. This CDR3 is CASSSHTRTSGGIYNEQFF. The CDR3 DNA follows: TGTGCCAGCAGCTCACACACGAGGACTAGCGGGGGGATCTACAATGAGCAGTTCTTC.

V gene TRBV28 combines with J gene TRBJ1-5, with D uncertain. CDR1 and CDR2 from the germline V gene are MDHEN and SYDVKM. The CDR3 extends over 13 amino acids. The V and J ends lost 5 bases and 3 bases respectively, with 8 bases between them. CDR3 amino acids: CASSSGDNQPQHF. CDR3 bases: TGTGCCAGCAGTAGCGGGGACAATCAGCCCCAGCATTTT.

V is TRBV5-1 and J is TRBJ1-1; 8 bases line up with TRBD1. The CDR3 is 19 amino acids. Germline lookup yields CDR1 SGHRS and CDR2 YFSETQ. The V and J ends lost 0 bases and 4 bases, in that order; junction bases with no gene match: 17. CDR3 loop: CASSLGPAGQGMGTTEAFF. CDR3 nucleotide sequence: TGCGCCAGCAGCTTGGGGCCGGCAGGACAGGGAATGGGAACCACTGAAGCTTTCTTT. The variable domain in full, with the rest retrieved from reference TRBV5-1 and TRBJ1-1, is KAGVTQTPRYLIKTRGQQVTLSCSPISGHRSVSWYQQTPGQGLQFLFEYFSETQRNKGNFPGRFSGRQFSNSRSEMNVSTLELGDSALYLCASSLGPAGQGMGTTEAFFGQGTRLTVV.

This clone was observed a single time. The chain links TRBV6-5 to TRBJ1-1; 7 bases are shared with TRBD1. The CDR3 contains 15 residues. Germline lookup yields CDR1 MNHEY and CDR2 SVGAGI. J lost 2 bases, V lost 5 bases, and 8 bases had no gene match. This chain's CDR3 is CASSIHRGRNTEAFF. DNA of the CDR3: TGTGCCAGCAGTATCCACAGGGGTCGTAACACTGAAGCTTTCTTT.

The DNA for the CDR3 is TGTGCCAGCAGCTTGCCGGGAGATACGCAGTATTTT. Its translation: CASSLPGDTQYF. This sequence joins TRBV5-4 and TRBJ2-3; no firm D call. CDR3 length: 12 amino acids. Trimming left V 1 base short and J 5 bases short, with 5 bases between. Germline assignment: CDR1 SGHNT and CDR2 YYREEE (reference sequence).

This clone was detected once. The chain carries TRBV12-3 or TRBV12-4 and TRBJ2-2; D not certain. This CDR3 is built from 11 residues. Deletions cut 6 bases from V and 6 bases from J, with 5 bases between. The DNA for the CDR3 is TGTGCCAGCAGGAGTTCCGGGGAGCTGTTTTTT. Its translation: CASRSSGELFF.

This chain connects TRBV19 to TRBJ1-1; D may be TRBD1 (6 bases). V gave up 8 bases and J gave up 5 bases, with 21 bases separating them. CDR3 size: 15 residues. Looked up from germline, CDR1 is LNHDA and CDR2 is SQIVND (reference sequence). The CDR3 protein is CASDGGWGGYTEAFF. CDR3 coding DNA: TGTGCCAGTGATGGTGGCTGGGGGGGCTATACTGAAGCTTTCTTT.

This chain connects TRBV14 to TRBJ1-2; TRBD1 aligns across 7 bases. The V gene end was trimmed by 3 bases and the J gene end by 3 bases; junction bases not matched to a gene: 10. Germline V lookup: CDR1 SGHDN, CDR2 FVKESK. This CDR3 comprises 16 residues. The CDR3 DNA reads TGTGCCAGCAGCCAGTTACAGGGGCCTTATGACTATGGCTACACCTTC. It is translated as CASSQLQGPYDYGYTF.

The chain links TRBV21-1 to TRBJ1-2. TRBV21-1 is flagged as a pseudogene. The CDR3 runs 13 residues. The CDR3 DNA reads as TGTGCCAGCAGATTAAATGCTAACTCTGGCTACACCTTC. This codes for CASRLNANSGYTF.

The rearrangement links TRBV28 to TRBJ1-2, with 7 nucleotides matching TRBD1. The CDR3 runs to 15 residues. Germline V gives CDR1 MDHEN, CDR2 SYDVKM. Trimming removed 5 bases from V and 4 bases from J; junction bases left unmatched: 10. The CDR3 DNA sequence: TGTGCCAGCAGTATACAGACAGGGTCCGCCTATGGCTACACCTTC. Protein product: CASSIQTGSAYGYTF.

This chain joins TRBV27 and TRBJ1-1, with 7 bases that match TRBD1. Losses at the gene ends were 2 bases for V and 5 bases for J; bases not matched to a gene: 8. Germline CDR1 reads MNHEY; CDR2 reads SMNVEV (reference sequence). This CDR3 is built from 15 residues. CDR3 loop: CASSLRQGWRTEAFF. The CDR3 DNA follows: TGTGCCAGCAGTTTACGACAGGGTTGGAGAACTGAAGCTTTCTTT.

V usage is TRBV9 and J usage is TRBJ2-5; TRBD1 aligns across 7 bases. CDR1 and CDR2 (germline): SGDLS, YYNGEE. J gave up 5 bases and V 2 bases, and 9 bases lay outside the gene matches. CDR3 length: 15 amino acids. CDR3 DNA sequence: TGTGCCAGCAGCGTCGGGACAGCAAAGGGTGAGACCCAGTACTTC. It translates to CASSVGTAKGETQYF.

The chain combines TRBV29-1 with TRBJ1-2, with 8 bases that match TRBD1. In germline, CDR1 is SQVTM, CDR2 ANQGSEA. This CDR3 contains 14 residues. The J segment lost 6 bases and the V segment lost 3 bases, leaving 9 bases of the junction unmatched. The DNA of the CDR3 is TGCAGCGTTGATATTCCAGGGGGCTACCATGGCTACACCTTC. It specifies CSVDIPGGYHGYTF.